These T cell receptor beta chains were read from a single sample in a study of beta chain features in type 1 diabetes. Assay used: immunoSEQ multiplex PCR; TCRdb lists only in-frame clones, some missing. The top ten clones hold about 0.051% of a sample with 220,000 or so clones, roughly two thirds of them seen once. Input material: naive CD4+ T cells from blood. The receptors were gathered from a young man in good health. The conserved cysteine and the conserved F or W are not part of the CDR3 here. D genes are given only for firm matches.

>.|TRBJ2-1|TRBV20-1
SARRDEQF
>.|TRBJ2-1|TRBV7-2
ASSLGVAEYNEQF
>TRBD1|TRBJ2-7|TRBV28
ASRVRTGGPYEQY
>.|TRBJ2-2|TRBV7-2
ASSLGHINTGELF
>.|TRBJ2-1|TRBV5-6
ASSLDQGYNEQF
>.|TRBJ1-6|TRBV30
AWSVVDSPLH
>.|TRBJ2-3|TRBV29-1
SVGGRVTDTQY
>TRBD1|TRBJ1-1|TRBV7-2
ASSHDRGGTEAF
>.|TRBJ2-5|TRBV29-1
SVVVSQETQY
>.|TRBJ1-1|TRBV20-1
SARLNTEAF
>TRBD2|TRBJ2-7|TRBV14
ASSQLPGLAPNSYEQY
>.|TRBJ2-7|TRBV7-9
ASSHPGPSDSYEQY
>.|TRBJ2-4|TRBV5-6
ASSQRRTATKNIQY
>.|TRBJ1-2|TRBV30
AWSAGNYGYT
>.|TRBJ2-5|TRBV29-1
SVRGRARETQY
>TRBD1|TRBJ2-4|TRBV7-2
ASSSRGNIQY
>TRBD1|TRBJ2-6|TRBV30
AAQDRAGANVLT
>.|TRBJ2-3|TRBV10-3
AISNGSRSDTQY
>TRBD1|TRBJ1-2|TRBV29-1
SAGDRERDYGYT
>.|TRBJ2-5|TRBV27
ASSIANQETQY
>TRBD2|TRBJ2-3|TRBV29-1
SAGGLAGGTDTQY
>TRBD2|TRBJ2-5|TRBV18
ASSPTGTIKETQY
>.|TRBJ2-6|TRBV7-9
ASSQRTAGANVLT
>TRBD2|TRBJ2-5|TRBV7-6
ASSFQLAGVGETQY
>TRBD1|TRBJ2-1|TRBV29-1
SVVQGVVEQF
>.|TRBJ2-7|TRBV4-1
ASSHNTASSYEQY
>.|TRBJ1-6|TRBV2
ASSDLPGSPLH
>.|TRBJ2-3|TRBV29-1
SGGRISGISTDTQY
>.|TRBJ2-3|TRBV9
ASSAEPGHTQY
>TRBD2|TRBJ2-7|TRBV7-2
ASSLALGLAVEQY
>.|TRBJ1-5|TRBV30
AWVNRVMQPQH
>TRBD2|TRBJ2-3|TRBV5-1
ASSHGTSGRGSDTQY
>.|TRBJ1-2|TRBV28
ASSSGGSLYGYT
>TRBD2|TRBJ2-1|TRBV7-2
ASSLGAGGINEQF
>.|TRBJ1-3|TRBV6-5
ASSRDARNTIY
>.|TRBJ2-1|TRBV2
ASSLGASSYNEQF
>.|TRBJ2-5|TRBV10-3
AIRGLSPETQY
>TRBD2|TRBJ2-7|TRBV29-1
SVVTSGSSYEQY
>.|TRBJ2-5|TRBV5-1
ASSFSRDQETQY